This TCR beta chain originates from a study of blood T cell repertoires in COVID-19. At the level of the study: Acute-phase and convalescent COVID-19 samples originated in the United States, Italy and Spain. Sample material is recorded as cDNA or gDNA derived from T cells, B-cell-depleted T cells, or PBMCs.

As handled by the study authors: Reference gene primer amplification yielded estimated nucleated cell counts. Assay: immunoSEQ multiplex PCR; the TCRdb copy retains only in-frame clones and omits some. V and J calls plus clone size are reproduced from that table; the DNA served to infer D and trimming. Of under 75,000 clones in the sample, more than 75% were seen once. Germline-derived CDR1 and CDR2 are MNHNY and SVGAGI (reference sequence). The CDR3 consists of 15 residues. V lost 4 bases, J lost 4 bases, and 13 bases lay in between. This clonotype was obtained from a woman between 18 and 30 years old with acute or convalescent COVID-19. Sample: peripheral blood. This rearrangement joins TRBV6-6 to TRBJ1-4; perhaps TRBD1 as D (6 bases). The CDR3 reads CASSSPRGRNEKLFF. CDR3 DNA: TGTGCCAGCAGTTCCCCCAGGGGCCGTAATGAAAAACTGTTTTTT.